This entry lists 2 T cell receptor beta chains sequenced from one sample in a study of radiotherapy plus CTLA-4 blockade in lung cancer. Some clones are missing from TCRdb's copy, which holds only in-frame ones; the method was immunoSEQ multiplex PCR. The data hold approximately 100,000 clones, with 75% to 90% observed a single time. The sample was peripheral blood, taken from a patient treated with radiotherapy plus ipilimumab. The receptors come from a human donor with non-small cell lung cancer who had a partial response to radiotherapy plus ipilimumab.

This clone was recorded once. V gene TRBV15 combines with J gene TRBJ1-2; tentative D call: TRBD1 (6 bases). Germline V gives CDR1 LNHNV, CDR2 YYDKDF (reference sequence). Trimming pared 2 bases from V and 8 bases from J, leaving 15 bases between. The CDR3 has 14 residues. The CDR3 region has the DNA TGTGCCACCAGCAGAAACAGGGCTACTAGGGGCTACACCTTC. Translating gives CATSRNRATRGYTF.

This CDR3 is CASSWTSGSNEQFF. Written as DNA, the CDR3 is TGTGCCAGCAGTTGGACTAGCGGGAGTAATGAGCAGTTCTTC. The chain employs TRBV27 and TRBJ2-1; 13 bases are a match to TRBD2. V trimming: 4 bases; J trimming: 7 bases; junction bases outside the gene matches: 1. This CDR3 contains 14 residues. CDR1 is MNHEY and CDR2 is SMNVEV in the germline V gene (reference sequence).